This T cell receptor beta chain was captured by sequencing in a study of blood T cell repertoires in COVID-19. Overall study context: Collection of acute and convalescent COVID-19 samples took place in the United States, Italy and Spain. Sources were T cells, B-cell-depleted T cells, or PBMCs; the material itself was cDNA or gDNA.

As processed by the authors: Reference gene primer amplification gave nucleated cell count estimates. Method: immunoSEQ multiplex PCR; TCRdb's copy keeps in-frame clones and lacks some. V, J and clone size reflect that table, while D and trimming were determined from the DNA. The data hold about 77,000 clones, with 90% observed a single time. Germline V gene sequence: CDR1 MNHEY, CDR2 SMNVEV (reference sequence). Between the trimmed V and J ends, which lost 1 base and 7 bases, there was a span of 7 bases. This CDR3 comprises 13 residues. The sequenced material came from peripheral blood. The TCR was taken from an elderly woman with active or convalescent COVID-19. The V gene is TRBV27, the J gene TRBJ1-4, with D hard to call. CDR3 sequence: CASSLYGGEKLFF. CDR3 DNA: TGTGCCAGCAGTTTATACGGAGGTGAAAAACTGTTTTTT.